These 10 T cell receptor beta chains originate from one sample sequenced in a study of blood T cell repertoires in COVID-19. Only in-frame clones appear in the TCRdb table, and some are missing; sequencing was by immunoSEQ multiplex PCR. Of around 180,000 clones detected, 80% to 90% appear once; the ten largest clones hold about 3.3%. The specimen sequenced was peripheral blood. These receptors were obtained from a man aged 55 to 70 with acute or convalescent COVID-19.

This clone was recorded once. The J gene is TRBJ1-1, the V gene TRBV5-1, with TRBD1 matching 9 bases. Losses at the gene ends were 4 bases for V and 4 bases for J; bases not matched to a gene: 5. The CDR3 is made up of 14 amino acids. Germline CDR1 and CDR2: SGHRS and YFSETQ. The CDR3 sequence is CASSPQGAPTEAFF. In DNA form, the CDR3 reads TGCGCCAGCAGCCCACAGGGGGCCCCCACTGAAGCTTTCTTT.

This clone appeared a few times. This chain joins TRBV7-2 and TRBJ1-6, with D maybe TRBD1 (5 bases). This CDR3 spans 15 amino acids. Trimming took off 5 bases at V and 8 bases at J, with 16 bases between the two ends. Germline V gene data show CDR1 as SGHTA and CDR2 as FQGNSA. For the CDR3, the DNA is TGTGCCAGCAGCCCCCCCGGCAGGGCTGATTCACCCCTCCACTTT. Residues: CASSPPGRADSPLHF.

About this clone itself: This same CDR3 is encoded by further DNA sequences in the sample. The chain carries TRBV27 and TRBJ1-1; the D gene is possibly TRBD1 (6 bases). Looked up from germline, CDR1 is MNHEY and CDR2 is SMNVEV (reference sequence). The CDR3 contains 14 residues. Trimming pared 5 bases from V and 1 base from J, leaving 11 bases between. As DNA, the CDR3 is TGTGCCAGCAGTCCCGACAGGCCGAACACTGAAGCTTTCTTT. Its translation is CASSPDRPNTEAFF.

With regard to this clone: Other DNA variants within this sample encode the same CDR3. This chain joins TRBV7-9 and TRBJ2-7; the match to TRBD2 covers 11 bases. The CDR3 length is 15 residues. Germline CDR1 and CDR2: SEHNR and FQNEAQ (reference sequence). V was clipped by 0 bases and J by 4 bases; unmatched bases: 2. Here the CDR3 reads CASSLATSGSYEQYF. The CDR3 DNA reads TGTGCCAGCAGCTTAGCAACTAGCGGGAGTTACGAGCAGTACTTC.

V and J are TRBV2 and TRBJ2-7, with D hard to call. V gave up 2 bases and J gave up 4 bases, with 6 bases separating them. The CDR3 totals 12 residues. CDR1 SNHLY and CDR2 FYNNEI come from the germline V gene. This CDR3 reads CASSENIYEQYF. As DNA, the CDR3 is TGTGCCAGCAGTGAAAACATTTACGAGCAGTACTTC.

The chain employs TRBV3-1 (or the pseudogene TRBV3-2) and TRBJ2-1, with 8 positions matching TRBD2. Losses at the gene ends were 3 bases for V and 9 bases for J; bases not matched to a gene: 7. Per the germline V gene, CDR1 is LGHDT and CDR2 is YNNKEL (reference sequence). The CDR3 has 14 residues. The CDR3 is CASSQGAGGSEQFF. The CDR3, as DNA: TGTGCCAGCAGCCAGGGGGCGGGAGGATCTGAGCAGTTCTTC.

CDR3 in amino acids: CASSPFSGRGTDTQYF. The CDR3 DNA sequence: TGTGCCAGCAGCCCATTTAGCGGGAGGGGGACAGATACGCAGTATTTT. The V gene is TRBV3-1 (or the pseudogene TRBV3-2), the J gene TRBJ2-3, with 11 bases fitting TRBD2. The V gene's germline CDR1 is LGHDT and CDR2 YNNKEL (reference sequence). Trimming took 4 bases from V and 3 from J; bases not matched to a gene: 6. The CDR3 is 16 residues long.

The V and J genes are TRBV4-2 and TRBJ2-2; 11 bases fit TRBD2. The ends lost 2 bases at V and 1 base at J; junction bases unmatched: 3. The CDR3 is 17 amino acids. CDR1 and CDR2 from the germline V gene are LGHNA and YNFKEQ. The CDR3 region is CASSQLAGGGNTGELFF. CDR3 bases: TGTGCCAGCAGCCAACTAGCGGGAGGAGGGAACACCGGGGAGCTGTTTTTT.

The V gene is TRBV7-9, the J gene TRBJ2-1; maybe TRBD2 (5 bases). Germline assignment: CDR1 SEHNR and CDR2 FQNEAQ (reference sequence). This CDR3 region has 15 residues. Trimming took 5 bases from V and 7 from J, leaving 18 bases between them. The CDR3 bases are TGTGCCAGCAGCACGGACTTGTCCGCCCTTAATGAGCAGTTCTTC. Translated: CASSTDLSALNEQFF.

The J gene is TRBJ2-5, the V gene TRBV3-1 (or the pseudogene TRBV3-2); 7 bases are a match to TRBD2. Trimming at V came to 1 base and at J to 10 bases, leaving 6 bases not matched to a gene. The CDR3 runs 13 residues. The germline V gene encodes CDR1 LGHDT and CDR2 YNNKEL (reference sequence). For the CDR3, the DNA is TGTGCCAGCAGCCAAGTTAGGGAGGGTGACCAGTACTTC. Translated: CASSQVREGDQYF.